This is a list of T cell receptor beta chains from one sample in a study of beta chain features in type 1 diabetes. TCRdb keeps only in-frame clones here, not all; method: immunoSEQ multiplex PCR. The sample contains about 620,000 clones, around 15% of which appear only once. Material: naive CD4+ T cells from blood. The receptor set was obtained from a man between 18 and 35 years old in good health. The CDR3 runs from the conserved cysteine through the conserved F or W. The order of the fields is J gene, D gene, V gene, clone size, CDR3 DNA, CDR3 protein. D genes are given only for firm matches. Part of the rows lack a size; the others show once, few, many or a class for expanded clones.

j_gene: TRBJ1-2
d_gene: .
v_gene: TRBV9
abundance: .
CDR3nt: TGTGCCAGCAGCGTAGGTCGGGAGGTGTCCTATGGCTACACCTTC
CDR3aa: CASSVGREVSYGYTF

j_gene: TRBJ1-4
d_gene: TRBD1
v_gene: TRBV27
abundance: .
CDR3nt: TGTGCCAGCAGACTTTCCGGGACAGGGCTTGAAAAACTGTTTTTT
CDR3aa: CASRLSGTGLEKLFF

j_gene: TRBJ2-1
d_gene: .
v_gene: TRBV5-1
abundance: few
CDR3nt: TGCGCCAGCAGGCCCGCACAGGGCAATGAGCAGTTCTTC
CDR3aa: CASRPAQGNEQFF

j_gene: TRBJ2-1
d_gene: TRBD2
v_gene: TRBV7-8
abundance: .
CDR3nt: TGTGCCAGCAGCTTACCCTGGACTAGCAATGAGCAGTTCTTC
CDR3aa: CASSLPWTSNEQFF

j_gene: TRBJ2-7
d_gene: .
v_gene: TRBV5-1
abundance: .
CDR3nt: TGCGCCAGCAAAAACCGGACCAGGGTCCCCCACGAGCAGTACTTC
CDR3aa: CASKNRTRVPHEQYF

j_gene: TRBJ1-1
d_gene: TRBD1
v_gene: TRBV9
abundance: few
CDR3nt: TGTGCCAGCGGGACAGGGCTCCTGAACACTGAAGCTTTCTTT
CDR3aa: CASGTGLLNTEAFF

j_gene: TRBJ2-4
d_gene: .
v_gene: TRBV6-4
abundance: few
CDR3nt: TGTGCCAGCAGTGCAGAAGCCAAAAACATTCAGTACTTC
CDR3aa: CASSAEAKNIQYF

j_gene: TRBJ1-5
d_gene: .
v_gene: TRBV11-2
abundance: few
CDR3nt: TGTGCCAGCAGCTTGGGCACGTCAAGCAATCAGCCCCAGCATTTT
CDR3aa: CASSLGTSSNQPQHF

j_gene: TRBJ2-5
d_gene: .
v_gene: TRBV7-9
abundance: few
CDR3nt: TGTGCCAGCAGCTCACAGACAGGCAGCTACCAAGAGACCCAGTACTTC
CDR3aa: CASSSQTGSYQETQYF

j_gene: TRBJ2-1
d_gene: TRBD2
v_gene: TRBV28
abundance: .
CDR3nt: TGTGCCAGCAGTTCCTCTAGCGGGAGGGGCAATGAGCAGTTCTTC
CDR3aa: CASSSSSGRGNEQFF

j_gene: TRBJ1-5
d_gene: TRBD1
v_gene: TRBV7-6
abundance: .
CDR3nt: TGTGCCAGCAGCTTCGCCCTGGGACAGGGGAATCAGCCCCAGCATTTT
CDR3aa: CASSFALGQGNQPQHF

j_gene: TRBJ2-3
d_gene: .
v_gene: TRBV2
abundance: .
CDR3nt: TGTGCCAGCAGTCTAAGGACCACAGATACGCAGTATTTT
CDR3aa: CASSLRTTDTQYF

j_gene: TRBJ2-7
d_gene: TRBD2
v_gene: TRBV19
abundance: few
CDR3nt: TGTGCCAGTAAGGCTAGCGGAACGGTGGAGCAGTACTTC
CDR3aa: CASKASGTVEQYF

j_gene: TRBJ2-7
d_gene: .
v_gene: TRBV7-6
abundance: .
CDR3nt: TGTGCCAGCAGCTTAGCGGACGGGTCCTACGAGCAGTACTTC
CDR3aa: CASSLADGSYEQYF

j_gene: TRBJ2-1
d_gene: .
v_gene: TRBV25-1
abundance: .
CDR3nt: TGTGCCAGTATAATTACAGGGACCCATGAGCAGTTCTTC
CDR3aa: CASIITGTHEQFF

j_gene: TRBJ1-5
d_gene: TRBD1
v_gene: TRBV18
abundance: few
CDR3nt: TGTGCCAGCTCACTGCAGGGGGCGTCCCCCAATCAGCCCCAGCATTTT
CDR3aa: CASSLQGASPNQPQHF

j_gene: TRBJ2-2
d_gene: TRBD1
v_gene: TRBV27
abundance: .
CDR3nt: TGTGCCAGCAGTTCAACCGGGACAGCGAACACCGGGGAGCTGTTTTTT
CDR3aa: CASSSTGTANTGELFF

j_gene: TRBJ1-2
d_gene: .
v_gene: TRBV21-1
abundance: few
CDR3nt: TGTGCCAGCAGCAAAGAACGGATCCGAAACTCTGGCTACACCTTC
CDR3aa: CASSKERIRNSGYTF

j_gene: TRBJ2-1
d_gene: .
v_gene: TRBV25-1
abundance: .
CDR3nt: TGTGCCAGCAGCCGTCAATACAATGAGCAGTTCTTC
CDR3aa: CASSRQYNEQFF

j_gene: TRBJ2-3
d_gene: .
v_gene: TRBV27
abundance: .
CDR3nt: TGTGCCAGCAGTCCCCGGGGGCGGCCCTCTAGCACAGATACGCAGTATTTT
CDR3aa: CASSPRGRPSSTDTQYF

j_gene: TRBJ1-3
d_gene: .
v_gene: TRBV9
abundance: .
CDR3nt: TGTGCCAGCAGCGTCACCACAGGGTTTTCTGGAAACACCATATATTTT
CDR3aa: CASSVTTGFSGNTIYF

j_gene: TRBJ2-1
d_gene: .
v_gene: TRBV5-4
abundance: few
CDR3nt: TGTGCCAGCAGCTTCGGGGGTGAGCAGTTCTTC
CDR3aa: CASSFGGEQFF

j_gene: TRBJ1-2
d_gene: .
v_gene: TRBV20-1
abundance: .
CDR3nt: TGCAGTGCTAGTTGGAACTATGGCTACACCTTC
CDR3aa: CSASWNYGYTF

j_gene: TRBJ2-7
d_gene: .
v_gene: TRBV28
abundance: few
CDR3nt: TGTGCCAGCACCCCCCCGGGATTTAGGACCTACGAGCAGTACTTC
CDR3aa: CASTPPGFRTYEQYF